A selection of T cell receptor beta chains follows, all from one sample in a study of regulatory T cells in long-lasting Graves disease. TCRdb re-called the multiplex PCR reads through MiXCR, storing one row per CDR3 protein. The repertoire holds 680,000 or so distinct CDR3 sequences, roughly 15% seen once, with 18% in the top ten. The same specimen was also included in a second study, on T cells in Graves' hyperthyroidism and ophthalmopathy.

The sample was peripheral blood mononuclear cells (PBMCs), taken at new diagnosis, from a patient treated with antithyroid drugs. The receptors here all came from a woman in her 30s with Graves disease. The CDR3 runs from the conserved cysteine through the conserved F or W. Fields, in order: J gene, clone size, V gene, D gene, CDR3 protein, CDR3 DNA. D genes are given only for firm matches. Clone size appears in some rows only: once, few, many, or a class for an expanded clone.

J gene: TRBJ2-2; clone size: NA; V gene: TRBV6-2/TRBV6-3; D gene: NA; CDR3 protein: CASSYHRGGPTGELFF; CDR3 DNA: TGTGCCAGCAGTTACCATCGTGGGGGTCCGACCGGGGAGCTGTTTTTT
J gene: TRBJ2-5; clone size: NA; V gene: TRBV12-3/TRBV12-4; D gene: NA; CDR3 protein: CASSLPDSTPPDWTGSETQYF; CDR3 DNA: TGTGCCAGCAGCCTACCGGACAGCACCCCGCCGGATTGGACGGGTAGTGAGACCCAGTACTTC
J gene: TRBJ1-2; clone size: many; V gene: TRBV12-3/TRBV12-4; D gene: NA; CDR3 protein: CASSLTMGNYGYTF; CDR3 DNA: TGTGCCAGCAGTTTAACTATGGGGAACTATGGCTACACCTTC
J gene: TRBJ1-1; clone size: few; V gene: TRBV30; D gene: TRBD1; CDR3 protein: CAWSEQGGTEAFF; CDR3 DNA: TGTGCCTGGAGTGAGCAGGGGGGCACTGAAGCTTTCTTT
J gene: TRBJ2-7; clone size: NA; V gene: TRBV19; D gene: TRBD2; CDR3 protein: CASSITSGNYEQYF; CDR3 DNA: TGTGCCAGTAGTATAACTAGCGGGAACTACGAGCAGTACTTC
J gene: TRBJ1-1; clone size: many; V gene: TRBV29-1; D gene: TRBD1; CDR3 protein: CSVEGTYGRGREKAMNTEAFF; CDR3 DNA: TGCAGCGTTGAAGGGACCTATGGGAGGGGGCGCGAGAAAGCCATGAACACTGAAGCTTTCTTT
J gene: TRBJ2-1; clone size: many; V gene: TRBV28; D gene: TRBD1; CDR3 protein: CASSFPGQGSYNEQFF; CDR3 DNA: TGTGCCAGCAGTTTCCCGGGACAGGGGAGCTACAATGAGCAGTTCTTC
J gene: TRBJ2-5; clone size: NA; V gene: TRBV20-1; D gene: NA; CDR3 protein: CSARDRGNSVETQYF; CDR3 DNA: TGCAGTGCTAGAGATAGGGGCAATAGCGTGGAGACCCAGTACTTC
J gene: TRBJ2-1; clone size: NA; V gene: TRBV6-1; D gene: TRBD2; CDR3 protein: CATGGGGIQGYNEQFF; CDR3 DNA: TGTGCCACCGGGGGGGGGGGCATTCAAGGCTACAATGAGCAGTTCTTC
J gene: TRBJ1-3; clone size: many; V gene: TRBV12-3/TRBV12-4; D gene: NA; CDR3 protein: CASSLLRPGNTIYF; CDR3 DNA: TGTGCCAGCAGTCTACTCAGACCTGGAAACACCATATATTTT
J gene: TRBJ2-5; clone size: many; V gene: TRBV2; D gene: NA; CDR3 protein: CASSGEEETQYF; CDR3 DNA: TGTGCCAGCAGTGGAGAGGAAGAGACCCAGTACTTC
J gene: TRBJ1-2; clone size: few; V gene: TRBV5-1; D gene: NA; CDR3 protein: CASSWGMGDGYTF; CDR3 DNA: TGCGCCAGCAGCTGGGGGATGGGTGATGGCTACACCTTC
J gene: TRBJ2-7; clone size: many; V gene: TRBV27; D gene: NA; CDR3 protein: CASSLFSSYEQYF; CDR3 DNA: TGTGCCAGCAGTTTATTCAGTAGCTACGAGCAGTACTTC
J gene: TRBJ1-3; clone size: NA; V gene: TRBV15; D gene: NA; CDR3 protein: CATSPRGQTAGNTIYF; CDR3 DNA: TGTGCCACCAGCCCAAGAGGCCAGACGGCGGGAAACACCATATATTTT
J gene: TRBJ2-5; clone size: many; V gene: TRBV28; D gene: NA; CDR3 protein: CASRLWDQETQYF; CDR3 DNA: TGTGCCAGCAGATTGTGGGACCAAGAGACCCAGTACTTC
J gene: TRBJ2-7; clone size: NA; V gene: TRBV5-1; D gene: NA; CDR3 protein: CASSPPSMSYEQYF; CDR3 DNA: TGCGCCAGCAGCCCCCCCAGTATGTCCTACGAGCAGTACTTC
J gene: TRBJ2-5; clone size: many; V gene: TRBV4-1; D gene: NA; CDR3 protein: CASSQGQKETQYF; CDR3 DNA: TGCGCCAGCAGCCAAGGACAAAAAGAGACCCAGTACTTC
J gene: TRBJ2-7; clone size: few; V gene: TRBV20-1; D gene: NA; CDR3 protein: CSAPEDYPHEQYF; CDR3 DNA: TGCAGTGCCCCGGAGGACTACCCCCACGAGCAGTACTTC
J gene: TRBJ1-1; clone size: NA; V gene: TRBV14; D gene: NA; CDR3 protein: CASSQGVGGRTEAFF; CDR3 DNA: TGTGCCAGCAGCCAAGGGGTTGGGGGCCGAACTGAAGCTTTCTTT
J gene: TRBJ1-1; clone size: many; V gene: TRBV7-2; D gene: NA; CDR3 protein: CASRPGGAGTVNTEAFF; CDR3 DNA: TGTGCCAGCAGGCCAGGCGGAGCAGGGACGGTGAACACTGAAGCTTTCTTT
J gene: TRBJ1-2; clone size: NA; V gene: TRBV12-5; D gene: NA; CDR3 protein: CASGLEKGGYTF; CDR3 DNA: TGTGCTAGTGGTTTGGAGAAGGGTGGCTACACCTTC
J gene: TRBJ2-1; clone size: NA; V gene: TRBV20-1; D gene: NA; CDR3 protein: CSARGRNEQFF; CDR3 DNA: TGCAGTGCTAGAGGTCGGAATGAGCAGTTCTTC
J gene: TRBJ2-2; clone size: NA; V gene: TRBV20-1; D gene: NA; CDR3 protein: CSARDHWSGELFF; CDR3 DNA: TGCAGTGCTAGAGATCATTGGTCCGGGGAGCTGTTTTTT
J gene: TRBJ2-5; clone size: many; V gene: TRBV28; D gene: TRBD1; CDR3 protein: CASSSGQGVFYSETQYF; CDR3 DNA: TGTGCCAGCAGTTCCGGACAGGGTGTGTTTTATTCGGAGACCCAGTACTTC
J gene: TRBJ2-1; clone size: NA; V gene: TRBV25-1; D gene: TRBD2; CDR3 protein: CASSESGAPNEQFF; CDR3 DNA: TGTGCCAGCAGTGAGAGCGGGGCCCCCAATGAGCAGTTCTTC
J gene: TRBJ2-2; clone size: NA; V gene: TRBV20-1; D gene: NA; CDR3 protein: CSATRVGELFF; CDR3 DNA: TGCAGTGCTACCCGAGTCGGGGAGCTGTTTTTT
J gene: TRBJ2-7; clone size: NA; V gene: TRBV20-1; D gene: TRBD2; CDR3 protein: CSARWEGSYEQYF; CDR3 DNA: TGCAGTGCTAGGTGGGAGGGTTCGTACGAGCAGTACTTC
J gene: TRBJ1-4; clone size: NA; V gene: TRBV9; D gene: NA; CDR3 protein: CASSVDTRGEKLFF; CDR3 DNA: TGTGCCAGCAGCGTAGACACAAGAGGTGAAAAACTGTTTTTT
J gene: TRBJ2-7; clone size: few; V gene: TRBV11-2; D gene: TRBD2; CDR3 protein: CASRSIAGASDEQYF; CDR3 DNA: TGTGCCAGCAGATCGATAGCGGGAGCTTCCGACGAGCAGTACTTC
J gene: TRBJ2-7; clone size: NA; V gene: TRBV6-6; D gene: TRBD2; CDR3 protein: CASSYSGGATSYEQYF; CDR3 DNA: TGTGCCAGCAGTTACTCGGGAGGGGCAACCTCCTACGAGCAGTACTTC
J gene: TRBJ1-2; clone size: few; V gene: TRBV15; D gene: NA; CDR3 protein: CATTDGIYGYTF; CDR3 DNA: TGTGCCACCACGGACGGGATCTATGGCTACACCTTC
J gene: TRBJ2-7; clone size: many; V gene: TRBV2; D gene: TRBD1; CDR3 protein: CASRNRGTTYEQYF; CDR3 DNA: TGTGCCAGCAGGAACAGGGGTACGACCTACGAGCAGTACTTC
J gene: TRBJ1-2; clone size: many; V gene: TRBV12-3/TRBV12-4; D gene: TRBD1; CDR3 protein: CASTQSDRDYGYTF; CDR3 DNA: TGTGCCAGCACTCAGTCGGACAGGGACTATGGCTACACCTTC
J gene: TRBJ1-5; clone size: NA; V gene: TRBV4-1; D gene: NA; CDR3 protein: CASSQVGRGGQPQHF; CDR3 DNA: TGCGCCAGCAGCCAAGTTGGAAGGGGTGGTCAGCCCCAGCATTTT
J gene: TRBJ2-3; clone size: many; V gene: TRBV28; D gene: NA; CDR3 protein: CAIRASTDTQYF; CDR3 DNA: TGTGCCATTAGGGCTAGCACAGATACGCAGTATTTT
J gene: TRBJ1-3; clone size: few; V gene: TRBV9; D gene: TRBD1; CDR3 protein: CASSVGDSRSGNTIYF; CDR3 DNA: TGTGCCAGCAGCGTAGGGGACAGCCGCTCTGGAAACACCATATATTTT
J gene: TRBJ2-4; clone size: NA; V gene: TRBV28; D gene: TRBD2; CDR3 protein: CASRLAGGLAKNIQYF; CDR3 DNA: TGTGCCAGCAGACTAGCGGGAGGGCTAGCCAAAAACATTCAGTACTTC
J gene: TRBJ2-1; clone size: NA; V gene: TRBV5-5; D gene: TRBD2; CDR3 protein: CASSQGEREGEQFF; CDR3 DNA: TGCGCCAGCAGCCAAGGGGAGCGGGAGGGTGAGCAGTTCTTC
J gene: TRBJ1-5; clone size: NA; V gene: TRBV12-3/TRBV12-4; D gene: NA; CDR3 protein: CASSSDGIRGGNQPQHF; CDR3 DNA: TGTGCCAGCAGTTCGGACGGGATTAGGGGGGGCAATCAGCCCCAGCATTTT
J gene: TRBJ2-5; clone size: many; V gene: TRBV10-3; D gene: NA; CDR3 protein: CAISESSETQYF; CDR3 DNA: TGTGCCATCAGTGAGTCGAGTGAGACCCAGTACTTC
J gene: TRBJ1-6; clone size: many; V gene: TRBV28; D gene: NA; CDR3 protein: CASMFRDSPLHF; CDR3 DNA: TGTGCCAGCATGTTTCGGGATTCACCCCTCCACTTT
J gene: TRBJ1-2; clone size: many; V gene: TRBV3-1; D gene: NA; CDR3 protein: CASSQGAWGYTF; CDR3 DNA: TGTGCCAGCAGCCAAGGGGCTTGGGGCTACACCTTC
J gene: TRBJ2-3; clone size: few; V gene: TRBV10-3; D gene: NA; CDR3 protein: CAIRGTRPTDTQYF; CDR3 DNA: TGTGCCATCAGGGGGACGAGGCCCACAGATACGCAGTATTTT
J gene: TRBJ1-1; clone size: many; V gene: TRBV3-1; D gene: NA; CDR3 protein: CASSQALRRTEAFF; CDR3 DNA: TGTGCCAGCAGCCAAGCTTTAAGACGCACTGAAGCTTTCTTT